The 16 T cell receptor beta chains below were found in one sample sequenced in a study of blood T cells in healthy people across ages. Alongside a J-beta primer mix, a sample-barcoded 5' primer served in a second PCR lasting roughly 7 to 11 cycles. In TCRdb, the 5' RACE reads were re-called with MiXCR into one record per CDR3 protein. The sample records 780,000 or so distinct CDR3 sequences, about 53% being singletons. Sequencing used blood. Receptors were obtained from a man older than 75 in good health.

CDR3 sequence reads: CASSYGGTLGKNIQYF. The CDR3 nucleotides read TGTGCCAGCAGTTACGGAGGGACCCTTGGCAAAAACATTCAGTACTTC. The chain links TRBV6-2 or TRBV6-3 to TRBJ2-4, with D perhaps TRBD2 (6 bases). The ends were cut back, 2 bases at V and 3 bases at J, with 14 bases in the middle. CDR3 length equals 16 residues. Germline V gene sequence: CDR1 MNHEY, CDR2 SVGEGT.

A few counts support this clonotype. In DNA form, the CDR3 reads TGTGCCAGCAGTTCGCTAGCGGGGAAGCAGTATTTT. The encoded protein is CASSSLAGKQYF. The rearrangement joins TRBV27 to TRBJ2-3; 9 bases align to TRBD2. The CDR3 consists of 12 residues. Germline V CDR1 and CDR2: MNHEY, SMNVEV (reference sequence). The ends lost 4 bases at V and 11 bases at J; junction bases unmatched: 4.

Here the CDR3 reads CASRRTSGSYEQFF. The CDR3 bases are TGTGCCAGCAGACGGACTAGCGGGAGCTATGAGCAGTTCTTC. V gene TRBV7-2 combines with J gene TRBJ2-1; 13 positions agree with TRBD2. Germline V gives CDR1 SGHTA, CDR2 FQGNSA. J gave up 8 bases and V 6 bases, and 4 bases lay outside the gene matches. The length of the CDR3 is 14 residues.

This clonotype was recorded a few times. V usage is TRBV10-3 and J usage is TRBJ2-1; TRBD1 matches 12 bases. Germline values: CDR1 ENHRY, CDR2 SYGVKD. V gave up 5 bases and J gave up 7 bases; unmatched junction bases: 9. This CDR3 has 16 residues. The CDR3 bases are TGTGCCATCAGTCCGGGACAGGGGGCGGGGAAAAATGAGCAGTTCTTC. Translating gives CAISPGQGAGKNEQFF.

This clonotype was observed a single time. The chain has TRBV7-3 and TRBJ2-1; tentative D call: TRBD2 (6 bases). The germline V gene has CDR1 SGHTA and CDR2 FQGTGA. Trimming pared 0 bases from V and 4 bases from J, leaving 13 bases between. The CDR3 consists of 16 residues. CDR3: CASSLTGTSFYNEQFF. The CDR3 coding sequence is TGTGCCAGCAGCTTAACCGGGACTTCGTTTTACAATGAGCAGTTCTTC.

The chain carries TRBV7-2 and TRBJ2-3, with unresolved D. Germline V gives CDR1 SGHTA, CDR2 FQGNSA. Trimming pared 5 bases from V and 1 base from J, leaving 13 bases between. The CDR3 covers 15 residues. CDR3 nucleotide sequence: TGTGCCAGCAGCCCCCAGTTATCTGGCACAGATACGCAGTATTTT. Its translation: CASSPQLSGTDTQYF.

This chain joins TRBV27 and TRBJ2-7, with D tentatively TRBD1 (6 bases). Gene TRBJ2-1 matches the end of the DNA better, so the J call may be wrong. Germline V gene sequence: CDR1 MNHEY, CDR2 SMNVEV (reference sequence). This CDR3 contains 14 residues. The CDR3 sequence is CASSRGGPPNEQFF. CDR3 sequence (DNA): TGTGCCAGCAGCAGAGGGGGACCCCCTAATGAGCAGTTCTTC.

This clonotype was found a few times. J is TRBJ2-7 and V is TRBV28, with D possibly TRBD2 on 5 matching bases. CDR3 length: 15 amino acids. Trimming removed 2 bases from V and 7 bases from J, with 18 bases in between. Germline V gene data show CDR1 as MDHEN and CDR2 as SYDVKM. The CDR3 sequence: CASSLTSWGLGEQYF. The CDR3 bases are TGTGCCAGCAGTTTAACTAGTTGGGGTTTGGGGGAGCAGTACTTC.

This clonotype was found a few times. V gene TRBV6-5 combines with J gene TRBJ1-1; D ambiguous. The CDR3 consists of 16 residues. V was pared by 2 bases and J by 1 base, with 14 bases between. Germline CDR1 and CDR2: MNHEY and SVGAGI. CDR3 protein: CASSYRTVRENTEAFF. CDR3 coding DNA: TGTGCCAGCAGTTACCGTACAGTTAGGGAGAACACTGAAGCTTTCTTT.

The rearrangement uses TRBV27 and TRBJ2-2; D possibly matches TRBD1 or TRBD2 (6 bases each). The CDR3 length is 14 residues. The V end lost 8 bases, the J end lost 7 bases, and 17 bases lay between the germline ends. CDR1 is MNHEY, CDR2 SMNVEV, per germline (reference sequence). This CDR3 reads CASGGHGPCGELFF. The CDR3 region has the DNA TGTGCCAGCGGGGGGCACGGCCCTTGCGGGGAGCTGTTTTTT.

The gene calls are TRBV5-1 and TRBJ2-7, with D perhaps TRBD2 (6 bases). This CDR3 spans 14 amino acids. Deletions cut 7 bases from V and 6 bases from J, with 20 bases between. Germline V CDR1 and CDR2: SGHRS, YFSETQ. In DNA, the CDR3 is TGCGCCAGCGGACGGGACTCCCAGCCCTCCGAGCAGTACTTC. It is translated as CASGRDSQPSEQYF.

This chain uses TRBV14 with TRBJ2-5; no reliable D call. The CDR3 is 11 residues long. V was trimmed by 1 base and J by 11 bases, leaving 8 bases between them. Germline CDR1 reads SGHDN; CDR2 reads FVKESK. The CDR3 protein is CASSQGTQQYF. As DNA, the CDR3 is TGTGCCAGCAGCCAAGGCACTCAGCAGTACTTC.

The chain couples TRBV21-1 to TRBJ1-2; the table gives TRBD1 as D, unverified against the DNA. TRBV21-1 is a pseudogene segment. The length of the CDR3 is 16 residues. The CDR3 nucleotides read TGTGCCAGCAGCAAAGGACAGGGAGGAAAGACTTCTGGCTACACCTTC. Amino acids: CASSKGQGGKTSGYTF.

This clonotype was found a few times. This rearrangement joins TRBV6-5 to TRBJ1-2; D is unclear. The CDR3 is 14 residues long. The germline V and J ends were trimmed by 0 bases and 8 bases, with 13 bases remaining between them. Germline V lookup: CDR1 MNHEY, CDR2 SVGAGI. CDR3 residues: CASSYSIGLFGYTF. The CDR3 region has the DNA TGTGCCAGCAGTTACTCGATAGGGCTGTTCGGCTACACCTTC.

This chain joins TRBV2 and TRBJ2-7; D call uncertain. V lost 8 bases, J lost 8 bases, and 13 bases lay in between. There are 11 residues in the CDR3. CDR1 is SNHLY, CDR2 FYNNEI, per germline. CDR3 residues: CASPELRKQYF. The CDR3 nucleotides read TGTGCCAGCCCCGAATTACGAAAGCAGTACTTC. The full variable domain, with the rest looked up from reference TRBV2 and TRBJ2-7, is EPEVTQTPSHQVTQMGQEVILRCVPISNHLYFYWYRQILGQKVEFLVSFYNNEISEKSEIFDDQFSVERPDGSNFTLKIRSTKLEDSAMYFCASPELRKQYFGPGTRLTVT.

The chain couples TRBV6-1 to TRBJ2-1; D gene ambiguous. V dropped 5 bases and J dropped 4 bases, with 21 bases sitting between them. The CDR3 is 17 amino acids. Germline lookup yields CDR1 MNHNS and CDR2 SASEGT. CDR3 DNA sequence: TGTGCCAGCAGTAAACAACCCCGGGCCCCAGAATACAATGAGCAGTTCTTC. Translating gives CASSKQPRAPEYNEQFF.